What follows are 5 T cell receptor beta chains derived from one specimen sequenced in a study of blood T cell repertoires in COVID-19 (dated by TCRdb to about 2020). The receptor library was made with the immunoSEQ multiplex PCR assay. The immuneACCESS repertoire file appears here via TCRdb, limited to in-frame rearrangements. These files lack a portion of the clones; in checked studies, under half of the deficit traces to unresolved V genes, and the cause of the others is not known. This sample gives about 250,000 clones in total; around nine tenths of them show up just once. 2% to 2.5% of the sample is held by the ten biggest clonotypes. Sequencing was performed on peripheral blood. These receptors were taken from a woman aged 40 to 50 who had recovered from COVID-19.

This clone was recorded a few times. This CDR3 reads CASSQGQGGSTDTQYF. CDR3 nucleotide sequence: TGTGCCAGCAGCCAAGGACAGGGGGGCAGCACAGATACGCAGTATTTT. The chain is built from TRBV14 and TRBJ2-3; the match to TRBD1 covers 9 bases. The CDR3 covers 16 residues. Germline V gives CDR1 SGHDN, CDR2 FVKESK. The junction had 2 bases not matched to a gene; V was cut back by 1 base and J by 0 bases.

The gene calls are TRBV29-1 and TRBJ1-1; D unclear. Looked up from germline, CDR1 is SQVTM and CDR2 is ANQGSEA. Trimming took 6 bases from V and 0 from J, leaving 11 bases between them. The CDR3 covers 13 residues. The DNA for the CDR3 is TGCAGCGTGGGGAGCTTGGTGAACACTGAAGCTTTCTTT. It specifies CSVGSLVNTEAFF.

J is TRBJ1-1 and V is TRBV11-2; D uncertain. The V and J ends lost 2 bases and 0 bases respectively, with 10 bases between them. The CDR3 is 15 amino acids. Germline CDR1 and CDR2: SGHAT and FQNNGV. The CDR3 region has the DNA TGTGCCAGCAGCTTATCTCCGGGGTTGAACACTGAAGCTTTCTTT. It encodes CASSLSPGLNTEAFF.

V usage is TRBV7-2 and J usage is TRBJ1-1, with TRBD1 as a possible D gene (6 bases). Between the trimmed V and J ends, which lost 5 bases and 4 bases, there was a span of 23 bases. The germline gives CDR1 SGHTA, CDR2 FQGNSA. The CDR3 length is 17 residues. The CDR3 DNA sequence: TGTGCCAGCAGCCCCGTACCCCCCACACAGGGAACCACTGAAGCTTTCTTT. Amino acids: CASSPVPPTQGTTEAFF.

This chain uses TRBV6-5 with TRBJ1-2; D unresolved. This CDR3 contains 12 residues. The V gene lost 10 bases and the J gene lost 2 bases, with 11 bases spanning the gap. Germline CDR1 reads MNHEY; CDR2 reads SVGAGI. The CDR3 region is CAILTGNYGYTF. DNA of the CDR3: TGTGCCATCCTAACGGGAAACTATGGCTACACCTTC.